Shown below are 28 T cell receptor beta chains from a single sample sequenced in a study of identical twins. Using its own MiXCR run on the 5' RACE reads, TCRdb lists one record per CDR3 protein. The repertoire has 600,000 to 800,000 distinct CDR3 sequences, about 20% of them found once; the top ten carry around 4.4%. The data also belong to a second study, concerning T cells expressing NK-cell markers.

Material: PBMCs. These receptors all come from a woman younger than 30 in good health.

The V and J genes are TRBV9 and TRBJ2-7; TRBD2 matches at 7 bases. Looked up from germline, CDR1 is SGDLS and CDR2 is YYNGEE. J lost 3 bases, V lost 4 bases, and 10 bases had no gene match. The CDR3 is 15 residues long. The CDR3 sequence: CASSPGGSGVYEQYF. The CDR3 DNA sequence: TGTGCCAGCAGCCCCGGGGGGAGCGGGGTCTACGAGCAGTACTTC.

The chain couples TRBV12-3 or TRBV12-4 to TRBJ2-7; D is perhaps TRBD1 (6 bases). Trimming removed 0 bases at V and 9 bases at J, with 15 bases between. This CDR3 has 14 amino acids. CDR3 loop: CASSLASGAARQYF. The CDR3 nucleotides are TGTGCCAGCAGTTTAGCGTCAGGGGCCGCGCGGCAGTACTTC.

This clonotype was detected only a few times. The chain is built from TRBV30 and TRBJ2-3; 12 bases agree with TRBD2. This CDR3 has 18 residues. Germline CDR1 reads GTSNPN; CDR2 reads SVGIG (reference sequence). Unmatched junction bases numbered 12, after V lost 0 bases and J lost 5 bases. DNA of the CDR3: TGTGCCTGGAGTGTACTGGGAAGACTAGCGGGAGTCATAGATACGCAGTATTTT. Translated, it gives CAWSVLGRLAGVIDTQYF.

The gene calls are TRBV12-1 and TRBJ2-7; TRBD1, as called in the table, went unchecked against the DNA. TRBV12-1 counts as a pseudogene. This CDR3 is built from 15 residues. This CDR3 is CASSPGRNGVYEQYF. The CDR3 bases are TGTGCCAGCAGCCCGGGAAGGAACGGCGTCTACGAGCAGTACTTC.

The V and J genes are TRBV5-1 and TRBJ2-1; the D is unclear. V gave up 0 bases and J gave up 8 bases, with 15 bases separating them. This CDR3 comprises 15 residues. Germline V gene lookup returns CDR1 SGHRS and CDR2 YFSETQ. The CDR3 reads CASSLGGGIGHEQFF. The CDR3 coding sequence is TGCGCCAGCAGCTTGGGAGGCGGAATAGGGCATGAGCAGTTCTTC.

The table lists this clonotype with many counts. V gene TRBV12-3 or TRBV12-4 combines with J gene TRBJ2-7, with TRBD1 identical over 7 bases. This CDR3 has 14 amino acids. J gave up 3 bases and V 4 bases, and 6 bases lay outside the gene matches. The CDR3 here is CASSWLAGGYEQYF. The CDR3 region has the DNA TGTGCCAGCAGTTGGCTAGCAGGGGGCTACGAGCAGTACTTC.

This clonotype was seen a handful of times. The chain recombines TRBV27 with TRBJ1-1; no clear D gene. With 5 bases removed from V and 5 bases from J, the gap between germline ends came to 12 bases. The CDR3 covers 13 residues. CDR1 and CDR2 (germline): MNHEY, SMNVEV (reference sequence). The chain's CDR3 is CASSMQGGTEAFF. The DNA of the CDR3 is TGTGCCAGCAGTATGCAAGGTGGGACTGAAGCTTTCTTT.

CDR3 bases: TGCGCCAGCAGCTTGGATCGGGGGGCTAAATCTCACTATGGCTACACCTTC. Translated: CASSLDRGAKSHYGYTF. The chain uses TRBV5-1 and TRBJ1-2; perhaps TRBD1 as D (6 bases). The CDR3 sequence is 17 residues long. Trimming took 0 bases from V and 3 from J, leaving 18 bases between them. Germline loops: CDR1 SGHRS, CDR2 YFSETQ.

The chain carries TRBV12-3 or TRBV12-4 and TRBJ2-7, with 8 nucleotides matching TRBD2. The CDR3 covers 15 residues. Unmatched junction bases numbered 7, after V lost 3 bases and J lost 3 bases. Written as DNA, the CDR3 is TGTGCCAGCAGTTTTGGTGCTAGCGGGCACTACGAGCAGTACTTC. Translating gives CASSFGASGHYEQYF.

This clonotype turned up a few times. The CDR3 spells CASTSRGEQYF. CDR3 in DNA: TGTGCCAGCACGTCAAGGGGCGAGCAGTACTTC. This sequence joins TRBV12-3 or TRBV12-4 and TRBJ2-7; perhaps TRBD1 as D (5 bases). The CDR3 is made up of 11 amino acids. The V end was cut by 7 bases, the J end by 6 bases, with 10 bases between.

The chain joins TRBV20-1 to TRBJ2-1; 11 nucleotides match TRBD2. In germline, CDR1 is DFQATT, CDR2 SNEGSKA (reference sequence). V lost 6 bases and J lost 7; bases outside the gene matches: 8. The CDR3 totals 14 residues. The CDR3 DNA is TGCAGTGCGGTGACTAGCGGGGCGGGGAATGAGCAGTTCTTC. This codes for CSAVTSGAGNEQFF.

Many counts were recorded for this clonotype. The rearrangement joins TRBV14 to TRBJ2-1, with D unclear. The CDR3 runs to 13 residues. Trimming took 2 bases from V and 6 from J, leaving 8 bases between them. Germline V gives CDR1 SGHDN, CDR2 FVKESK. CDR3 protein: CASSQQMSNEQFF. The DNA for the CDR3 is TGTGCCAGCAGCCAACAGATGAGCAATGAGCAGTTCTTC. The full variable domain, completed using reference TRBV14 and TRBJ2-1, is EAGVTQFPSHSVIEKGQTVTLRCDPISGHDNLYWYRRVMGKEIKFLLHFVKESKQDESGMPNNRFLAERTGGTYSTLKVQPAELEDSGVYFCASSQQMSNEQFFGPGTRLTVL.

J is TRBJ2-1 and V is TRBV20-1, with 13 nucleotides matching TRBD2. V was pared by 6 bases and J by 12 bases, with 8 bases of the junction left unmatched. The CDR3 runs 13 residues. From germline, CDR1 is DFQATT and CDR2 SNEGSKA (reference sequence). The chain's CDR3 is CSATLAGGPGQFF. CDR3 in DNA: TGCAGTGCCACACTAGCGGGAGGGCCGGGGCAGTTCTTC.

V usage is TRBV20-1 and J usage is TRBJ2-7; D gene unclear. CDR1 DFQATT and CDR2 SNEGSKA come from the germline V gene (reference sequence). Deletions cut 3 bases from V and 6 bases from J, with 18 bases between. The CDR3 has 14 amino acids. The CDR3 nucleotides read TGCAGTGCTAGTCACCGTGGGATTGACGTCGAGCAGTACTTC. Protein product: CSASHRGIDVEQYF.

The chain recombines TRBV20-1 with TRBJ2-1; the D is unclear. This CDR3 contains 14 residues. The V gene's germline CDR1 is DFQATT and CDR2 SNEGSKA (reference sequence). V gave up 6 bases and J gave up 2 bases, with 14 bases separating them. The CDR3 coding sequence is TGCAGTGCCCCGTCCTTGACAACCTACAATGAGCAGTTCTTC. It codes for CSAPSLTTYNEQFF.

This clonotype was detected once. The chain joins TRBV9 to TRBJ2-7; TRBD1 might be the D (6 bases). CDR3 size: 15 residues. Trimming pared 4 bases from V and 4 bases from J, leaving 18 bases between. Germline-derived CDR1 and CDR2 are SGDLS and YYNGEE. CDR3: CASSLSTGIKYEQYF. DNA for the CDR3: TGTGCCAGCAGCTTATCCACAGGGATTAAGTACGAGCAGTACTTC.

This clonotype was found a few times. The chain couples TRBV2 to TRBJ1-6, with D uncertain. Trimming cost V 6 bases and J 0 bases, with 9 bases left between them. Germline CDR1 is SNHLY and CDR2 is FYNNEI. This CDR3 is built from 15 residues. Here the CDR3 reads CASRDGRSYNSPLHF. The CDR3 DNA follows: TGTGCCAGCAGGGACGGACGCTCCTATAATTCACCCCTCCACTTT.

The gene calls are TRBV5-1 and TRBJ1-6; possibly TRBD1 for D (5 bases). The CDR3 is made up of 14 amino acids. Germline V gene lookup returns CDR1 SGHRS and CDR2 YFSETQ. The ends were cut back, 4 bases at V and 7 bases at J, with 12 bases in the middle. The CDR3 nucleotides are TGCGCCAGCAGCGGAAGGGACCGGAATTCACCCCTCCACTTT. Encoded protein: CASSGRDRNSPLHF.

There are many counts of this clonotype. The gene calls are TRBV12-3 or TRBV12-4 and TRBJ1-5, with D hard to call. CDR3 length: 13 amino acids. V lost 3 bases to trimming and J lost 4 bases, with 7 bases between them. The CDR3 DNA sequence: TGTGCCAGCAGTTTGTCACAGAATCAGCCCCAGCATTTT. Encoded protein: CASSLSQNQPQHF.

This clonotype was picked up a small number of times. The chain links TRBV29-1 to TRBJ2-1; perhaps D is TRBD1 or TRBD2 (6 bases each). The germline gives CDR1 SQVTM, CDR2 ANQGSEA. The germline V and J ends were trimmed by 4 bases and 8 bases, with 15 bases remaining between them. The length of the CDR3 is 13 residues. Here the CDR3 reads CSVGTGRSDEQFF. CDR3 bases: TGCAGCGTTGGAACAGGGAGGTCGGATGAGCAGTTCTTC.

Many counts were recorded for this clonotype. An end of the junction does not agree with germline; a read error may underlie this. The CDR3 protein is CASSLNTDTQYF. The CDR3 nucleotides read TGTGCCAGCAGTTTAAACACAGATACGCAGTATTTT. The chain joins TRBV5-1 to TRBJ2-3; D unclear. The length of the CDR3 is 12 residues. Germline V gene data show CDR1 as SGHRS and CDR2 as YFSETQ.

This clonotype was observed a few times. The chain employs TRBV20-1 and TRBJ2-5; D is unresolved. The CDR3 has 13 residues. The V gene's germline CDR1 is DFQATT and CDR2 SNEGSKA (reference sequence). V shed 2 bases and J shed 5 bases, with 12 bases lying between them. CDR3 sequence (DNA): TGCAGTGCTAGATCCCTGCATGGGGAGACCCAGTACTTC. Translating it yields CSARSLHGETQYF.

Only a few counts were recorded for this clonotype. The V gene is TRBV7-2, the J gene TRBJ2-6; a weak D match, TRBD2 (6 bases). V was shortened by 11 bases and J by 4 bases, with 18 bases between the two germline ends. Per the germline V gene, CDR1 is SGHTA and CDR2 is FQGNSA. This CDR3 has 15 residues. CDR3 nucleotides: TGTGCCGGAGGGAAACCCGCCTCGGGGGCCAACGTCCTGACTTTC. It codes for CAGGKPASGANVLTF.

V is TRBV5-5 and J is TRBJ2-3; D is unresolved. CDR3 size: 14 residues. Germline V gene lookup returns CDR1 SGHKS and CDR2 YYEKEE (reference sequence). Trimming removed 6 bases at V and 0 bases at J, with 11 bases between. CDR3 loop: CASIMQPSTDTQYF. CDR3 in DNA: TGTGCCAGCATAATGCAGCCCAGCACAGATACGCAGTATTTT.

The chain combines TRBV6-5 with TRBJ2-3; D is perhaps TRBD1 or TRBD2 (5 bases each). V dropped 2 bases and J dropped 1 base, with 10 bases sitting between them. Germline CDR1 MNHEY, CDR2 SVGAGI. This CDR3 has 15 amino acids. The CDR3 spells CASSYRGRGTDTQYF. In nucleotides, the CDR3 is TGTGCCAGCAGTTACCGGGGCAGGGGCACAGATACGCAGTATTTT.

This chain connects TRBV6-5 to TRBJ2-5; 10 nucleotides line up with TRBD2. Germline V gene data show CDR1 as MNHEY and CDR2 as SVGAGI. V lost 0 bases and J lost 4; bases outside the gene matches: 5. The CDR3 contains 16 residues. The CDR3 DNA follows: TGTGCCAGCAGTTACTCGCTAGCGGGAGTAGTAGAGACCCAGTACTTC. Its protein product is CASSYSLAGVVETQYF.

This chain uses TRBV24-1 with TRBJ2-1; 13 bases are shared with TRBD2. Trimming cost V 2 bases and J 7 bases; bases outside gene matches: 4. Per germline, CDR1 KGHDR and CDR2 SFDVKD. CDR3 length: 16 amino acids. The chain's CDR3 is CATSDWTSGRKNEQFF. As DNA, the CDR3 is TGTGCCACCAGTGATTGGACTAGCGGGAGAAAGAATGAGCAGTTCTTC.

The chain combines TRBV6-5 with TRBJ2-2; TRBD2 matches 7 bases. CDR1 and CDR2 from the germline V gene are MNHEY and SVGAGI. CDR3 size: 13 residues. V lost 2 bases and J lost 6; bases outside the gene matches: 0. CDR3 amino acids: CASSYREAGELFF. DNA for the CDR3: TGTGCCAGCAGTTACCGGGAGGCCGGGGAGCTGTTTTTT.